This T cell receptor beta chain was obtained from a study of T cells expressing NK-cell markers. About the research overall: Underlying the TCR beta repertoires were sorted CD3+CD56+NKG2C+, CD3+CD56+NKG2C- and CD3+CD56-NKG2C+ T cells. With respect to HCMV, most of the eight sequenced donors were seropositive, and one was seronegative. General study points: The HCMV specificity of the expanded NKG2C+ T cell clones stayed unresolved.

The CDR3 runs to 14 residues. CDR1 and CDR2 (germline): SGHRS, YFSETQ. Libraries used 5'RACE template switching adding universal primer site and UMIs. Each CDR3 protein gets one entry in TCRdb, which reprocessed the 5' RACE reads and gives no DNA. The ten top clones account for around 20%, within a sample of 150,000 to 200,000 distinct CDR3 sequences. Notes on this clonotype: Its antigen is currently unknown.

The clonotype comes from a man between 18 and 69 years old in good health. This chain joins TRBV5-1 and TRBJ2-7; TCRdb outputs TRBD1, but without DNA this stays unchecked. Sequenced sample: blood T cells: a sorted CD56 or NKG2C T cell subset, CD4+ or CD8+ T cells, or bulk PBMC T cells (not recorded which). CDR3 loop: CASSWIDRGYEQYF.